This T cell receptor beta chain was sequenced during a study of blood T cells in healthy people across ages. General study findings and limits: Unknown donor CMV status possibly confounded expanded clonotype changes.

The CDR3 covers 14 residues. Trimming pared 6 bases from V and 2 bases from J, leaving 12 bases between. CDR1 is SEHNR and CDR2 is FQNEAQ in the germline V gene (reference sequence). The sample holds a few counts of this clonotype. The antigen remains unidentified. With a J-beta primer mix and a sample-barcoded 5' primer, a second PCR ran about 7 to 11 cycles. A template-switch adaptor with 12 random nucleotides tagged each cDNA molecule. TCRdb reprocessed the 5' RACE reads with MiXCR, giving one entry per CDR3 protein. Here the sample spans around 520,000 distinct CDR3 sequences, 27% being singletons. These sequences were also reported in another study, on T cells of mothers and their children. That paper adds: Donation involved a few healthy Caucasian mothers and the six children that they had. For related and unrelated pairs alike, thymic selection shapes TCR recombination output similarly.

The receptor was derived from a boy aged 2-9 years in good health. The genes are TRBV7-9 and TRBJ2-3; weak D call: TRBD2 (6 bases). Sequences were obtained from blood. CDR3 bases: TGTGCCAGCAGACCGGGACTTCTCACAGATACGCAGTATTTT. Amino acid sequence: CASRPGLLTDTQYF.